The source of this T cell receptor beta chain is a study of cytomegalovirus exposure and HLA in healthy donors. About the study: A prior study identified 100 million to 130 million unique TCR beta sequences from about 179 million T cells.

This PCR relied on a set of 60 Vbeta primers and 13 Jbeta primers. The table came from immunoSEQ multiplex PCR; TCRdb's copy has only in-frame clones and leaves some out. The sample includes about 170,000 clones, approximately 65% of them seen just once. Per the germline V gene, CDR1 is SGHTA and CDR2 is FQGNSA. The CDR3 contains 14 residues. The V end was cut by 1 base, the J end by 5 bases, with 9 bases between. This clone came up once. The antigen is unknown. General study results and limits: The classifier, whose performance was assessed in both the original and validation cohorts, reportedly diagnosed cytomegalovirus status with high specificity and sensitivity. An analysis was carried out at a later point. It showed that HLA-associated TCR beta chains were more clonally expanded than equally common non-associated chains.

Despite likely unrecorded immune exposures, the donors were nominally healthy at the time of sampling. The chain is built from TRBV7-2 and TRBJ2-1; D gene ambiguous. The source material was PBMCs. This TCR derives from a man aged 40-49 years in good health and CMV-seronegative. CDR3 sequence: CASSLVGTNNEQFF. The CDR3 bases are TGTGCCAGCAGCTTAGTAGGCACTAACAATGAGCAGTTCTTC.